Listed below are T cell receptor beta chains from one sample, sequenced in a study of CD8 T cells in Susac syndrome. TCRdb passed the immunoSEQ multiplex PCR reads through MiXCR, listing each CDR3 protein once. Of around 280,000 distinct CDR3 sequences in the sample, about 90% were seen once. The sample consisted of CD4+ T cells from PBMCs. These receptors were collected from a human donor with multiple sclerosis. The CDR3 runs from the conserved cysteine through the conserved F or W. A D gene is named only where the DNA matches it firmly. A row's size may be missing; if present it is once, few, many or a size class.

>.|TRBD1|TRBJ2-7|TRBV20-1|14
CSANTGTGLYEQYF
TGCAGTGCTAATACCGGGACAGGGCTCTACGAGCAGTACTTC
>.|.|TRBJ1-4|TRBV7-9|16
CASSLALGRTNEKLFF
TGTGCCAGCAGCTTAGCGTTGGGGAGGACTAATGAAAAACTGTTTTTT
>.|TRBD1|TRBJ2-3|TRBV29-1|12
CSAETGKDTQYF
TGCAGCGCAGAGACAGGGAAAGATACGCAGTATTTT
>.|TRBD2|TRBJ2-7|TRBV6-2/TRBV6-3|16
CASSYAGVAGRYEQYF
TGTGCCAGCAGTTACGCCGGGGTAGCGGGTAGATACGAGCAGTACTTC
>once|.|TRBJ2-1|TRBV7-2|14
CASSRVGGYNEQFF
TGTGCCAGCAGCCGGGTCGGGGGTTACAATGAGCAGTTCTTC
>.|.|TRBJ2-1|TRBV6-2/TRBV6-3|16
CASSYTGTASYNEQFF
TGTGCCAGCAGTTATACCGGGACTGCCTCCTACAATGAGCAGTTCTTC
>.|TRBD1|TRBJ1-2|TRBV7-2|15
CASSPSTGSNYGYTF
TGTGCCAGCAGCCCATCGACAGGGTCTAACTATGGCTACACCTTC
>.|.|TRBJ2-7|TRBV12-3/TRBV12-4|13
CASSSAVGHEQYF
TGTGCCAGCTCGTCGGCGGTGGGCCACGAGCAGTACTTC
>.|.|TRBJ1-5|TRBV19|15
CASSIGQGPGQPQHF
TGTGCCAGTAGTATCGGTCAGGGGCCGGGTCAGCCCCAGCATTTT
>.|.|TRBJ2-2|TRBV25-1|14
CASSAGLANGELFF
TGTGCCAGCAGTGCGGGACTCGCGAACGGGGAGCTGTTTTTT
>.|.|TRBJ1-2|TRBV12-3/TRBV12-4|14
CASSFSGGRSGYTF
TGTGCCAGCAGTTTCTCGGGGGGGAGGAGTGGCTACACCTTC
>.|TRBD2|TRBJ2-4|TRBV23-1|18
CASSHSGDVIAPKNIQYF
TGCGCCAGCAGTCACAGCGGGGACGTCATAGCCCCAAAAAACATTCAGTACTTC
>.|.|TRBJ2-1|TRBV12-3/TRBV12-4|11
CASSFRNEQFF
TGTGCCAGCAGTTTTCGGAATGAGCAGTTCTTC
>.|TRBD1|TRBJ1-2|TRBV29-1|13
CSVGPGTAYGYTF
TGCAGCGTTGGGCCCGGGACAGCCTATGGCTACACCTTC
>.|TRBD1|TRBJ1-5|TRBV9|15
CASTRTGIGTDTQHF
TGTGCCAGCACTAGGACAGGGATAGGCACAGATACGCAGCATTTT
>few|.|TRBJ2-6|TRBV12-3/TRBV12-4|16
CASSLLGGSGANVLTF
TGTGCCAGCAGTTTATTAGGGGGCTCTGGGGCCAACGTCCTGACTTTC
>.|TRBD1|TRBJ1-5|TRBV18|15
CASSLRQGENQPQHF
TGTGCCAGCTCACTCCGACAGGGGGAAAATCAGCCCCAGCATTTT
>.|TRBD1|TRBJ2-5|TRBV29-1|13
CSVVTGGEETQYF
TGCAGCGTGGTGACAGGGGGTGAAGAGACCCAGTACTTC
>once|TRBD1|TRBJ2-3|TRBV20-1|14
CSARTGAHTDTQYF
TGCAGTGCTAGGACAGGGGCACACACAGATACGCAGTATTTT
>.|TRBD2|TRBJ2-6|TRBV12-3/TRBV12-4|17
CASSLGLAGGWANVLTF
TGTGCCAGCAGCCTGGGACTAGCGGGAGGGTGGGCCAACGTCCTGACTTTC
>.|.|TRBJ2-7|TRBV5-1|12
CASRRGVGEQYF
TGCGCCAGCAGAAGGGGGGTTGGCGAGCAGTACTTC
>.|TRBD2|TRBJ2-3|TRBV20-1|15
CSARAGAGHTDTQYF
TGCAGTGCTAGAGCTGGAGCGGGGCACACAGATACGCAGTATTTT
>.|TRBD2|TRBJ2-2|TRBV7-2|14
CASRASGRAGELFF
TGTGCCAGCAGGGCTAGCGGGAGAGCCGGGGAGCTGTTTTTT
>.|.|TRBJ2-1|TRBV9|16
CASSETGVSSYNEQFF
TGTGCCAGCAGCGAGACAGGCGTGAGCTCCTACAATGAGCAGTTCTTC
>.|.|TRBJ2-2|TRBV2|14
CASSVGTLTGELFF
TGTGCCAGCAGTGTAGGGACCCTCACCGGGGAGCTGTTTTTT
>.|.|TRBJ2-1|TRBV3-1|15
CASSPPTGHYNEQFF
TGTGCCAGCAGCCCACCAACTGGACACTACAATGAGCAGTTCTTC
>.|TRBD2|TRBJ2-1|TRBV5-4|14
CASSAASGNYEQFF
TGTGCCAGCAGCGCGGCTAGCGGGAACTATGAGCAGTTCTTC
>.|.|TRBJ1-1|TRBV29-1|11
CSVAPTAEAFF
TGCAGCGTCGCCCCCACAGCAGAAGCTTTCTTT
>.|TRBD1|TRBJ1-5|TRBV28|16
CASSETQGAANQPQHF
TGTGCCAGCAGTGAAACCCAGGGGGCGGCCAATCAGCCCCAGCATTTT
>.|TRBD1|TRBJ1-6|TRBV2|15
CASRTGTDLNSPLHF
TGTGCCAGCAGGACCGGGACAGACCTTAATTCACCCCTCCACTTT
>few|TRBD1|TRBJ2-3|TRBV5-1|14
CASSPGQGTDTQYF
TGTGCCAGCAGCCCAGGACAGGGCACAGATACGCAGTATTTT
>.|TRBD1|TRBJ1-1|TRBV20-1|15
CSAREGTGQNTEAFF
TGCAGTGCTAGAGAAGGGACAGGGCAGAACACTGAAGCTTTCTTT
>few|.|TRBJ2-3|TRBV6-2/TRBV6-3|18
CASSSRRGYRGVTDTQYF
TGTGCCAGCAGTTCACGCCGGGGATATAGGGGCGTCACAGATACGCAGTATTTT
>.|TRBD2|TRBJ2-5|TRBV20-1|13
CSVGRGGVETQYF
TGCTCAGTAGGGCGGGGGGGCGTCGAGACCCAGTACTTC
>once|TRBD2|TRBJ2-7|TRBV20-1|16
CSARGAGLAYSYEQYF
TGCAGTGCTAGAGGTGCGGGACTAGCGTATTCCTACGAGCAGTACTTC
>.|.|TRBJ1-1|TRBV29-1|12
CSVSGLGNEAFF
TGCAGCGTCTCGGGACTCGGGAATGAGGCTTTCTTT
>.|.|TRBJ1-2|TRBV27|15
CASGPAGELNYGYTF
TGTGCCAGCGGTCCGGCCGGGGAGCTCAACTATGGCTACACCTTC
>.|TRBD1|TRBJ1-5|TRBV19|18
CASSMEGTGLIGSQPQHF
TGTGCCAGTAGTATGGAGGGGACAGGATTAATAGGAAGTCAGCCCCAGCATTTT
>once|.|TRBJ1-6|TRBV5-1|14
CASSPGAGNSPLHF
TGCGCCAGCAGCCCCGGAGCTGGGAATTCACCCCTCCACTTT
>.|.|TRBJ1-2|TRBV5-1|12
CASSQGQYGYTF
TGCGCCAGCAGCCAAGGACAGTATGGCTACACCTTC
>.|TRBD2|TRBJ2-2|TRBV20-1|18
CSATPGGLAGANAGELFF
TGCAGTGCTACACCCGGGGGACTAGCGGGAGCGAACGCCGGGGAGCTGTTTTTT
>once|TRBD2|TRBJ2-1|TRBV19|15
CASSRGASGYNEQFF
TGTGCCAGTAGCCGAGGGGCTAGCGGATACAATGAGCAGTTCTTC
>.|TRBD2|TRBJ2-3|TRBV12-3/TRBV12-4|16
CASSRGLAGFTDTQYF
TGTGCCAGCAGTAGGGGACTAGCGGGATTCACAGATACGCAGTATTTT
>once|TRBD2|TRBJ2-7|TRBV10-3|14
CAISEKRGDYEQYF
TGTGCCATCAGTGAAAAGCGGGGGGACTACGAGCAGTACTTC
>.|TRBD2|TRBJ2-2|TRBV9|16
CASSQLSSGSPGELFF
TGTGCCAGCAGCCAGCTGAGTAGCGGGTCCCCCGGGGAGCTGTTTTTT
>.|.|TRBJ1-2|TRBV30|13
CAWGSGGAHGYTF
TGTGCCTGGGGAAGTGGAGGGGCCCATGGCTACACCTTC
>.|.|TRBJ1-6|TRBV10-3|16
CAISDDRSSYNSPLHF
TGTGCCATCAGTGATGACAGGAGCTCCTATAATTCACCCCTCCACTTT
>.|TRBD1|TRBJ1-2|TRBV12-3/TRBV12-4|14
CASSRQGVNYGYTF
TGTGCCAGCAGTCGACAGGGGGTGAACTATGGCTACACCTTC
>.|TRBD2|TRBJ2-5|TRBV2|17
CASSGQLAGWVQETQYF
TGTGCCAGCAGTGGGCAGCTAGCGGGGTGGGTCCAAGAGACCCAGTACTTC
>.|TRBD2|TRBJ2-7|TRBV7-9|17
CASTRVRPSGSGNEQYF
TGTGCCAGCACTCGGGTCCGGCCCAGCGGGAGCGGGAACGAGCAGTACTTC